A selection of T cell receptor beta chains follows, all from one sample in a study of T cells in Graves' hyperthyroidism and ophthalmopathy. A single record per CDR3 protein comes from TCRdb applying MiXCR to the multiplex PCR reads. The sample lists some 350,000 distinct CDR3 sequences; roughly 15% were seen once. The sample comprised blood. The origin of the receptors is an older woman with Graves' ophthalmopathy. Both conserved end residues are part of each CDR3. Each record gives: J gene, V gene, clone size, D gene, CDR3 protein, CDR3 DNA. A D gene is named only where the DNA matches it firmly. The size entry is marked missing in some rows and otherwise reads once, few, many or a size class.

TRBJ2-1 TRBV18 few . CASSPSAAGERFQFF TGTGCCAGCTCTCCAAGTGCGGCAGGAGAGAGGTTTCAGTTCTTC
TRBJ2-7 TRBV11-1 . . CASSLVRSYEQYF TGTGCCAGCAGCTTAGTAAGGTCCTACGAGCAGTACTTC
TRBJ1-1 TRBV10-3 . . CAISESDGNTEAFF TGTGCCATCAGTGAGTCGGACGGAAACACTGAAGCTTTCTTT
TRBJ2-1 TRBV3-1 many TRBD2 CASSQSASGSWNEQFF TGTGCCAGCAGCCAGTCTGCGAGCGGGAGCTGGAATGAGCAGTTCTTC
TRBJ2-5 TRBV18 many . CASSPQQGGETQYF TGTGCCAGCTCACCCCAACAGGGAGGAGAGACCCAGTACTTC
TRBJ1-5 TRBV12-3/TRBV12-4 . . CASSPEQGEPQHF TGTGCCAGCAGCCCAGAGCAGGGCGAGCCCCAGCATTTT
TRBJ2-3 TRBV18 many . CASSVRTPDTQYF TGTGCCAGCTCAGTACGGACTCCAGATACGCAGTATTTT
TRBJ1-2 TRBV27 few TRBD1 CASRNTGGASFHGYTF TGTGCCAGCAGAAACACAGGGGGCGCTTCATTTCATGGCTACACCTTC
TRBJ2-3 TRBV12-3/TRBV12-4 few TRBD2 CASLIAGGPPDTQYF TGTGCCAGTCTCATAGCGGGAGGGCCGCCAGATACGCAGTATTTT
TRBJ2-1 TRBV20-1 many . CSAPRALGNEQFF TGCAGTGCTCCGCGAGCCCTGGGAAATGAGCAGTTCTTC
TRBJ2-3 TRBV5-6 . . CASSPRWGIADTQYF TGTGCCAGCAGCCCACGTTGGGGTATTGCAGATACGCAGTATTTT
TRBJ2-1 TRBV13 few TRBD1 CASSLGYGGTGIYNEQFF TGTGCCAGCAGCTTAGGCTATGGAGGGACAGGGATATACAATGAGCAGTTCTTC
TRBJ2-5 TRBV24-1 few . CATRGSGRETQYF TGTGCCACCAGGGGCTCAGGTCGGGAGACCCAGTACTTC
TRBJ2-7 TRBV5-1 few . CASSLRDWYVEQYF TGCGCCAGCAGCCTCCGGGACTGGTATGTCGAGCAGTACTTC
TRBJ2-7 TRBV30 many . CAWSVRTATYEQYF TGTGCCTGGAGTGTAAGGACGGCTACCTACGAGCAGTACTTC
TRBJ1-5 TRBV28 many . CASSSHSGVQPQHF TGTGCCAGCAGTTCCCACAGCGGGGTCCAGCCCCAGCATTTT
TRBJ1-5 TRBV2 few . CASMGGDGPQHF TGTGCCAGCATGGGGGGAGACGGGCCCCAGCATTTT
TRBJ2-5 TRBV7-3 many TRBD1 CASSAGQGAGETQYF TGTGCCAGCAGCGCCGGACAGGGGGCCGGGGAGACCCAGTACTTC
TRBJ2-7 TRBV7-8 . . CASSFGPPGQGYYEQYF TGTGCCAGCAGCTTCGGTCCCCCGGGGCAGGGGTACTACGAGCAGTACTTC
TRBJ2-7 TRBV20-1 few TRBD1 CSARDGTVTYEQYF TGCAGTGCTAGAGATGGGACAGTTACCTACGAGCAGTACTTC
TRBJ1-5 TRBV2 many TRBD1 CASSEDRVGNQPQHF TGTGCCAGCAGTGAGGACAGGGTCGGCAATCAGCCCCAGCATTTT
TRBJ1-2 TRBV7-2 . . CASSLSRANYGYTF TGTGCCAGCAGCTTGAGCAGGGCTAACTATGGCTACACCTTC
TRBJ2-6 TRBV5-5 . TRBD2 CASSLTSGRGGANVLTF TGTGCCAGCAGCCTTACTAGCGGGAGGGGTGGGGCCAACGTCCTGACTTTC
TRBJ1-2 TRBV12-3/TRBV12-4 many . CASSSRRAYGYTF TGTGCCAGCAGTTCTCGTAGGGCCTATGGCTACACCTTC
TRBJ2-1 TRBV10-1 . . CASSESSLGEQFF TGCGCCAGCAGTGAGTCTTCCCTGGGTGAGCAGTTCTTC
TRBJ1-1 TRBV3-1 many TRBD1 CASRETGGLTEAFF TGTGCCAGCAGGGAGACAGGGGGCCTCACTGAAGCTTTCTTT
TRBJ2-3 TRBV28 many TRBD2 CASSRLAGSDTQYF TGTGCCAGCAGCCGACTAGCGGGATCAGATACGCAGTATTTT
TRBJ2-2 TRBV29-1 . TRBD2 CSFRLRETLAGKGNGELFF TGCAGCTTTAGGCTCAGGGAAACCCTAGCGGGAAAGGGGAACGGGGAGCTGTTTTTT
TRBJ1-1 TRBV6-6 . . CASSYSVRGGGTEAFF TGTGCCAGCAGTTACTCTGTGCGCGGGGGGGGGACTGAAGCTTTCTTT
TRBJ2-5 TRBV28 many TRBD2 CASSSSRTSGNPQETQYF TGTGCCAGCAGTTCATCTCGGACTAGCGGGAACCCACAAGAGACCCAGTACTTC
TRBJ2-1 TRBV20-1 many . CSAGRDPRAAEQFF TGCAGTGCTGGACGGGACCCCCGGGCAGCTGAGCAGTTCTTC
TRBJ2-3 TRBV28 many . CASSFVIGVGNTQYF TGTGCCAGCAGTTTTGTGATCGGGGTGGGAAATACGCAGTATTTT
TRBJ2-5 TRBV5-4 few . CASSFTGRGETQYF TGTGCCAGCAGCTTCACAGGTCGAGGGGAGACCCAGTACTTC
TRBJ2-3 TRBV28 few . CASRQRPGEWGTDTQYF TGTGCCAGCAGACAACGGCCGGGTGAGTGGGGCACAGATACGCAGTATTTT
TRBJ1-5 TRBV15 few . CATSRDRRGRNQPQHF TGTGCCACCAGCAGAGATCGAAGGGGACGCAATCAGCCCCAGCATTTT
TRBJ2-1 TRBV5-8 few . CASSVTGDNEQFF TGTGCCAGCAGCGTCACTGGAGACAATGAGCAGTTCTTC
TRBJ2-1 TRBV5-1 many . CASSLQGSLVNNEQFF TGCGCCAGCAGCCTCCAGGGCTCTCTTGTCAACAATGAGCAGTTCTTC
TRBJ2-5 TRBV28 many TRBD2 CASSTPSPGGSIGETQYF TGTGCCAGCAGCACCCCATCTCCTGGCGGGAGTATTGGAGAGACCCAGTACTTC
TRBJ2-3 TRBV18 . TRBD2 CASSPRSGKSTDTQYF TGTGCCAGCTCACCACGGAGCGGGAAGAGCACAGATACGCAGTATTTT
TRBJ1-2 TRBV5-1 many . CASSLAGSANYGYTF TGCGCCAGCAGCTTGGCCGGGTCAGCTAACTATGGCTACACCTTC
TRBJ2-7 TRBV28 many TRBD2 CASSLSSGLAGDEQYF TGTGCCAGCAGTTTAAGTAGTGGACTAGCGGGAGACGAGCAGTACTTC
TRBJ1-6 TRBV6-9 once TRBD1 CASSLGQGSTPLHF TGTGCCAGCAGTTTGGGACAGGGGAGCACACCCCTCCACTTT
TRBJ2-5 TRBV5-1 few . CASSRKGQGGTPETQYF TGCGCCAGCAGCCGGAAGGGCCAGGGGGGGACCCCAGAGACCCAGTACTTC
TRBJ1-5 TRBV20-1 many . CSARELAGLSNQPQHF TGCAGTGCTAGAGAATTAGCGGGATTAAGCAATCAGCCCCAGCATTTT
TRBJ1-1 TRBV24-1 once TRBD1 CATSGLETGEDTEAFF TGTGCCACCAGCGGGTTAGAGACAGGGGAGGACACTGAAGCTTTCTTT
TRBJ2-5 TRBV10-3 many . CAISEAGQETQYF TGTGCCATCAGTGAGGCGGGTCAAGAGACCCAGTACTTC
TRBJ2-7 TRBV18 many . CASSPGGQGEQYF TGTGCCAGCTCACCGGGTGGGCAAGGGGAGCAGTACTTC
TRBJ2-1 TRBV20-1 once TRBD2 CSARTSGRAYNEQFF TGCAGTGCCAGGACTAGCGGGAGGGCCTACAATGAGCAGTTCTTC